Reported below is one T cell receptor (beta chain). This clone came up a few times. Which antigen it targets is not known. Per-nucleotide qualities are absent, and no much larger clonotype sits a single base away. Tumor samples were collected prior to definitive surgery or chemotherapy. Genomic DNA was extracted by the MD Anderson Biospecimen Extraction Resource, and TCR sequencing was done by the MD Anderson Cancer Genomics Laboratory. The roughly 100 tumor samples underwent high-throughput TCR profiling with ImmunoSEQ. Per the original workflow: Richness (unique productive sequences), clonality, evenness and relatedness were included as repertoire diversity metrics, and similarity between samples was assessed with the Bhattacharyya coefficient. A sensitivity analysis that removed TCRs with fewer than two reads produced consistent conclusions. TCRdb took this table from immuneACCESS and kept in-frame rearrangements with V and J called. Such tables lack part of the clones; where checked against another copy, unresolved V genes explain under half of the gap, and the rest is unexplained. That table furnishes V, J and clone size, whereas the DNA furnished D and trimming. For this sample the table gives about 39,000 clones, of which 70% to 80% were detected only once. The ten biggest clones cover roughly 3% of the sample.

This sample stems from a study of high-grade serous ovarian cancer treatment subgroups (dated by TCRdb to the early 2020s). About the full investigation: A mean of about 14,000 reads and 6,000 to 8,500 unique TCR beta rearrangements per sample was generated by sequencing. The cohort comprised around 30 patients: around 10 with no residual disease after primary surgery (R0), around 10 excellent NACT responders, and around 10 poor NACT responders. Under a laparoscopic triage algorithm, patients with high-grade serous ovarian cancer were grouped by complete gross resection or by neoadjuvant chemotherapy response, and the study profiled the TCR beta repertoires of these patients. One primary tumor sample and two metastatic tumor samples were contributed by each patient, so that about a hundred samples were obtained in total.

Broad study findings and their caveats: Repertoire similarity ranging from roughly 0.11 to 0.85 was observed between tumors from the same patient, whereas almost no similarity was observed between different patients. The TCR repertoire analyses centered on CDR3, leaving CDR1 and CDR2 unanalyzed. TCR clonal relatedness correlated positively with neoantigen level and, by trend, with copy number variation and mutation load from whole-genome sequencing. Because bulk tumor TCR sequencing provided no spatial information, insight into HGSC tumor complexity and diversity was limited.

Trimming removed 4 bases from V and 4 bases from J, leaving 13 bases between the germline ends. The germline V gene encodes CDR1 MNHNS and CDR2 SASEGT. Taken from cysteine to phenylalanine, the CDR3 has 14 residues. Here the CDR3 DNA is all that survives: 42 bases in frame from base 1. This receptor was obtained from a human donor with high-grade serous ovarian cancer. The source material was tumor tissue. The chain uses TRBV6-1 and TRBJ1-2, with the D gene call left open. The DNA reads as follows: TGTGCCAGCAGTGTGGGCCGCGGGGTCTATGGCTACACCTTC. The encoded protein is CASSVGRGVYGYTF.